These T cell receptor beta chains were read from a single sample in a study of T-cell memory formation after mild COVID-19. TCRdb analysed the 5' RACE reads with MiXCR anew, one entry per CDR3 protein. The sample shows around 320,000 distinct CDR3 sequences, 15% to 20% of them seen only once. The sequenced material came from PBMCs or a T cell subset sorted from them (not recorded which). These receptors came from a young man who had mild COVID-19 (a few samples of this study predate the infection). Cell type and time point are not known. Both conserved end residues are part of each CDR3. D genes are given only for firm matches. Size is stated for part of the rows, as once, few or many counts, or as a class when the clone is expanded.

NA | TRBJ1-1 | TRBV11-1 | NA | TGTGCCAGCAGCACGCCCCCGGGAACTGAAGCTTTCTTT | CASSTPPGTEAFF
few | TRBJ1-3 | TRBV4-2 | NA | TGTGCCAGCAGCCAAGATCCGGGTACTGGAAACACCATATATTTT | CASSQDPGTGNTIYF
NA | TRBJ2-1 | TRBV6-2/TRBV6-3 | NA | TGTGCCAGCAGTCAACTGCTGGGTGAGCAGTTCTTC | CASSQLLGEQFF
NA | TRBJ2-1 | TRBV11-2 | NA | TGTGCCAGCAGCTTTATCTCGGTAGCATACAATGAGCAGTTCTTC | CASSFISVAYNEQFF
few | TRBJ2-5 | TRBV4-2 | TRBD2 | TGTGCCAGCAGCCACCGGACTAGCGGGGTTTCGGGAGAGACCCAGTACTTC | CASSHRTSGVSGETQYF
few | TRBJ2-7 | TRBV7-6 | TRBD1 | TGTGCCAGCAGCACAGGACAGGGCTACGAGCAGTACTTC | CASSTGQGYEQYF
NA | TRBJ1-4 | TRBV5-1 | NA | TGCGCCAGCAGCTTGGGCGAGGGAGAAAAACTGTTTTTT | CASSLGEGEKLFF
NA | TRBJ1-4 | TRBV5-1 | NA | TGCGCCAGCAGCTTGGAGGGCGGTCCGAAAAGGCTGTTTTTT | CASSLEGGPKRLFF
few | TRBJ2-1 | TRBV4-3 | NA | TGCGCCAGCAGCCAAGATGCAGGGTATGAGCAGTTCTTC | CASSQDAGYEQFF
NA | TRBJ1-1 | TRBV5-1 | NA | TGCGCCAGCAGCCAAAACACTGAAGCTTTCTTT | CASSQNTEAFF
few | TRBJ1-5 | TRBV5-1 | NA | TGCGCCAGCAGCTTGGCGGTGTTGGGGGGTAATCAGCCCCAGCATTTT | CASSLAVLGGNQPQHF
few | TRBJ2-4 | TRBV6-5 | NA | TGTGCCAGCAGCTACTCAGGAGGGGCAGCCAAAAACATTCAGTACTTC | CASSYSGGAAKNIQYF
NA | TRBJ2-1 | TRBV12-3/TRBV12-4 | NA | TGTGCCAGCAGGTATACCGGGACGAAGCAGTTCTTC | CASRYTGTKQFF
NA | TRBJ2-7 | TRBV7-2 | TRBD2 | TGTGCCAGCAGCGCCGGGACTAGCGGGGGACCCGAGCAGTACTTC | CASSAGTSGGPEQYF